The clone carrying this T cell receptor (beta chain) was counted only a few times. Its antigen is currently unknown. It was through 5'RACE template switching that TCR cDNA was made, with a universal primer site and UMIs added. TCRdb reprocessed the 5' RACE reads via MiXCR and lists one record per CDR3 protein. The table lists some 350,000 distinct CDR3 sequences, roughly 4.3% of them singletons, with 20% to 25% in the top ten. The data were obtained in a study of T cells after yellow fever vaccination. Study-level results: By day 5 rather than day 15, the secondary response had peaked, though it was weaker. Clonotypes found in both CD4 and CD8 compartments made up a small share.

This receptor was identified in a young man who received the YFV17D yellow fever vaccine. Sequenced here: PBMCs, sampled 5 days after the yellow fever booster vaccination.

The CDR3 DNA sequence: TGTGCCTGGAGTGGGACAGGGGCTGTGGGGGGCGAGCAGTACTTC. This gives the protein CAWSGTGAVGGEQYF. The V call is TRBV30, the J call TRBJ2-7, with 9 bases fitting TRBD1. With V trimmed by 1 base and J by 6 bases, 10 bases remained unmatched. The CDR3 runs 15 residues. Germline CDR1 and CDR2: GTSNPN and SVGIG (reference sequence).